These 23 T cell receptor beta chains came from one sample sequenced in a study of OX40 agonist ivuxolimab in advanced cancers. Profiled with immunoSEQ multiplex PCR; TCRdb holds only in-frame clones, not every one. The table includes approximately 92,000 clones, roughly 94% detected once. Source: CD4+ or CD8+ T cells sorted from blood, taken in a trial of the OX40 agonist ivuxolimab. The receptors originated from an adult with an advanced solid tumor such as melanoma, head and neck, liver or kidney cancer.

J is TRBJ2-1 and V is TRBV11-2; weak D call: TRBD2 (7 bases). Germline V gene sequence: CDR1 SGHAT, CDR2 FQNNGV. The V gene lost 5 bases and the J gene lost 10 bases, with 15 bases spanning the gap. The CDR3 is 13 amino acids. The CDR3 reads CASSHGGPGEQFF. CDR3 in DNA: TGTGCCAGCAGCCACGGGGGGCCTGGCGAGCAGTTCTTC.

The chain joins TRBV7-3 to TRBJ2-7; D unresolved. The CDR3 length is 12 residues. The V end was cut by 2 bases, the J end by 1 base, with 3 bases between. Germline V gives CDR1 SGHTA, CDR2 FQGTGA. CDR3 in DNA: TGTGCCAGCAGCTTAGTATCCTACGAGCAGTACTTC. Residues: CASSLVSYEQYF.

V is TRBV11-2 and J is TRBJ1-2; TRBD1 aligns across 9 bases. The V gene's germline CDR1 is SGHAT and CDR2 FQNNGV. The CDR3 has 15 amino acids. The ends lost 5 bases at V and 4 bases at J; junction bases unmatched: 8. The CDR3: CASSDGTGRLYGYTF. The CDR3 DNA reads as TGTGCCAGCAGCGATGGGACAGGGAGACTCTATGGCTACACCTTC. The variable domain in full, with the rest retrieved from reference TRBV11-2 and TRBJ1-2, is EAGVAQSPRYKIIEKRQSVAFWCNPISGHATLYWYQQILGQGPKLLIQFQNNGVVDDSQLPKDRFSAERLKGVDSTLKIQPAKLEDSAVYLCASSDGTGRLYGYTFGSGTRLTVV.

The rearrangement uses TRBV4-1 and TRBJ2-5; 8 nucleotides line up with TRBD2. Germline V gene lookup returns CDR1 MGHRA and CDR2 YSYEKL. With 2 bases clipped from V and 5 bases from J, the junction kept 10 bases outside the gene matches. The CDR3 covers 16 residues. CDR3 DNA sequence: TGCGCCAGCAGCCAAACCTCCAGCGGGAGAGGGGAGACCCAGTACTTC. Amino acid sequence: CASSQTSSGRGETQYF.

CDR3 coding DNA: TGTGCCAGCAGCAAACTCGGACTAGCGGGAGGGCTCGAGCAGTACTTC. Its protein product is CASSKLGLAGGLEQYF. The V and J genes are TRBV13 and TRBJ2-7; TRBD2 matches at 15 bases. This CDR3 spans 16 amino acids. Trimming removed 5 bases from V and 6 bases from J; junction bases left unmatched: 8. CDR1 is PRHDT, CDR2 FYEKMQ, per germline (reference sequence).

J is TRBJ1-2 and V is TRBV7-9; D is ambiguous. Germline V gene data show CDR1 as SEHNR and CDR2 as FQNEAQ (reference sequence). The CDR3 runs 16 residues. V was clipped by 5 bases and J by 3 bases, with 19 bases between them. In DNA, the CDR3 is TGTGCCAGCAGCCCCGGTCCGGCAGCGGATGACTATGGCTACACCTTC. Its translation: CASSPGPAADDYGYTF.

The chain carries TRBV28 and TRBJ1-1; 9 bases align to TRBD1. V lost 3 bases, J lost 4 bases, and 12 bases stayed unmatched. CDR3 length equals 17 residues. The germline CDR1 and CDR2 sequences are MDHEN and SYDVKM. The CDR3 DNA sequence: TGTGCCAGCAGTTTCCCCCCCGGACAGGGGATTAGCACTGAAGCTTTCTTT. Amino acids: CASSFPPGQGISTEAFF. Full variable domain (missing parts from reference TRBV28 and TRBJ1-1): DVKVTQSSRYLVKRTGEKVFLECVQDMDHENMFWYRQDPGLGLRLIYFSYDVKMKEKGDIPEGYSVSREKKERFSLILESASTNQTSMYLCASSFPPGQGISTEAFFGQGTRLTVV.

V gene TRBV2 combines with J gene TRBJ2-3; 12 bases are a match to TRBD2. The CDR3 has 16 residues. Germline assignment: CDR1 SNHLY and CDR2 FYNNEI. V trimming: 2 bases; J trimming: 5 bases; junction bases outside the gene matches: 5. The CDR3 coding sequence is TGTGCCAGCAGTGAACGGGCTAGCGGGGGGGTAGATACGCAGTATTTT. It encodes CASSERASGGVDTQYF.

This chain links TRBV6-5 with TRBJ1-2; TRBD1 agrees at 7 bases. The CDR3 loop spans 14 amino acids. CDR1 and CDR2 from the germline V gene are MNHEY and SVGAGI. V lost 2 bases to trimming and J lost 5 bases; unmatched junction nucleotides: 5. The CDR3 DNA reads TGTGCCAGCAGTTACGGGACAGAAGCATATGGCTACACCTTC. Amino acid sequence: CASSYGTEAYGYTF.

This clone showed up just once. V is TRBV9 and J is TRBJ2-7, with TRBD1 matching over 8 bases. The CDR3 covers 14 residues. Looked up from germline, CDR1 is SGDLS and CDR2 is YYNGEE. V lost 4 bases, J lost 2 bases, and 5 bases stayed unmatched. CDR3 in amino acids: CASSPRTGTYEQYF. CDR3 coding DNA: TGTGCCAGCAGCCCCCGGACAGGGACCTACGAGCAGTACTTC.

This clone was picked up a small number of times. CDR3 sequence (DNA): TGTGCCAGTAGTATAGGGGACGCTATTGCTAACTATGGCTACACCTTC. It is translated as CASSIGDAIANYGYTF. The V gene is TRBV19, the J gene TRBJ1-2, with TRBD1 as a possible D gene (5 bases). Trimming pared 1 base from V and 0 bases from J, leaving 12 bases between. Germline V gene lookup returns CDR1 LNHDA and CDR2 SQIVND (reference sequence). This CDR3 comprises 16 residues.

The V gene is TRBV6-6, the J gene TRBJ2-3; the match to TRBD2 covers 13 bases. The CDR3 totals 16 residues. Germline V gene data show CDR1 as MNHNY and CDR2 as SVGAGI (reference sequence). J was trimmed by 6 bases and V by 8 bases; bases with no gene match: 11. The CDR3 DNA reads as TGTGCCAGCGGTGCCGGGACTAGCGGGAATATTGATACGCAGTATTTT. Translation gives CASGAGTSGNIDTQYF.

This sequence joins TRBV19 and TRBJ1-4, with D maybe TRBD1 (6 bases). The CDR3 is 15 residues long. V was clipped by 5 bases and J by 4 bases, with 14 bases between them. Germline assignment: CDR1 LNHDA and CDR2 SQIVND (reference sequence). The CDR3 DNA reads as TGTGCCAGTAGTCCCCAGGGGACCTATAATGAAAAACTGTTTTTT. This sequence encodes CASSPQGTYNEKLFF. Drawing the rest from reference TRBV19 and TRBJ1-4, the complete variable domain is DGGITQSPKYLFRKEGQNVTLSCEQNLNHDAMYWYRQDPGQGLRLIYYSQIVNDFQKGDIAEGYSVSREKKESFPLTVTSAQKNPTAFYLCASSPQGTYNEKLFFGSGTQLSVL.

The chain uses TRBV6-5 and TRBJ1-1; D unresolved. Per germline, CDR1 MNHEY and CDR2 SVGAGI. V gave up 8 bases and J gave up 3 bases, with 7 bases separating them. This CDR3 has 11 residues. This CDR3 is CASLTDTEAFF. The DNA of the CDR3 is TGTGCCAGCCTCACGGACACTGAAGCTTTCTTT.

The V and J genes are TRBV4-3 and TRBJ1-2; D is uncertain. The CDR3 totals 14 residues. Trimming removed 2 bases at V and 7 bases at J, with 14 bases between. The germline V gene has CDR1 LGHNA and CDR2 YSLEER. Here the CDR3 reads CASSQTRRLGGYTF. DNA for the CDR3: TGCGCCAGCAGCCAAACGAGGCGTTTGGGTGGCTACACCTTC.

This chain joins TRBV5-6 and TRBJ1-1, with 8 nucleotides matching TRBD1. Trimming cost V 0 bases and J 1 base; bases outside gene matches: 2. The CDR3 spans 15 residues. CDR1 and CDR2 from the germline V gene are SGHDT and YYEEEE. CDR3 nucleotides: TGTGCCAGCAGCTTGGACGGACAGGGGAACACTGAAGCTTTCTTT. Protein sequence: CASSLDGQGNTEAFF.

V is TRBV28 and J is TRBJ1-1, with 7 bases identical to TRBD1. Unmatched junction bases numbered 8, after V lost 6 bases and J lost 7 bases. Germline V gives CDR1 MDHEN, CDR2 SYDVKM. The CDR3 totals 13 residues. For the CDR3, the DNA is TGTGCCAGCAGACTTACAGGGGTAATTGAAGCTTTCTTT. As protein: CASRLTGVIEAFF.

The chain is built from TRBV18 and TRBJ1-1; D is ambiguous. The V and J ends lost 3 bases and 1 base respectively, with 6 bases between them. The germline V gene encodes CDR1 KGHSH and CDR2 LQKENI. The CDR3 length is 13 residues. The CDR3 reads CASSPDPNTEAFF. The DNA of the CDR3 is TGTGCCAGCTCACCCGACCCGAACACTGAAGCTTTCTTT.

The chain links TRBV7-2 to TRBJ1-2; no definite D call. Germline V gene sequence: CDR1 SGHTA, CDR2 FQGNSA. V was clipped by 7 bases and J by 3 bases, with 12 bases between them. The CDR3 extends over 13 amino acids. In DNA form, the CDR3 reads TGTGCCAGCACTCGATCTTGGGACTATGGCTACACCTTC. It is translated as CASTRSWDYGYTF.

This sequence joins TRBV7-9 and TRBJ2-7; 10 bases line up with TRBD1. The germline CDR1 and CDR2 sequences are SEHNR and FQNEAQ (reference sequence). The CDR3 covers 14 residues. The J segment lost 3 bases and the V segment lost 5 bases, leaving 4 bases of the junction unmatched. The CDR3 here is CASSRDRGFYEQYF. In nucleotides, the CDR3 is TGTGCCAGCAGCCGGGACAGGGGATTCTACGAGCAGTACTTC.

The chain carries TRBV5-1 and TRBJ2-2; D call uncertain. Looked up from germline, CDR1 is SGHRS and CDR2 is YFSETQ. Deletions cut 0 bases from V and 7 bases from J, with 7 bases between. The CDR3 runs 13 residues. CDR3 residues: CASSLDVNGELFF. Here the CDR3 DNA reads TGCGCCAGCAGCTTGGATGTGAACGGGGAGCTGTTTTTT.

The chain employs TRBV18 and TRBJ1-2; TRBD1 matches 7 bases. The CDR3 consists of 15 residues. Germline values: CDR1 KGHSH, CDR2 LQKENI. The V and J ends lost 3 bases and 3 bases, in that order; junction bases with no gene match: 7. In nucleotides, the CDR3 is TGTGCCAGCTCACCCGTAAAGGGGGCGGACTATGGCTACACCTTC. This gives the protein CASSPVKGADYGYTF.

The chain links TRBV15 to TRBJ2-7; D is perhaps TRBD1 (6 bases). Germline CDR1 and CDR2: LNHNV and YYDKDF (reference sequence). V lost 1 base, J lost 6 bases, and 10 bases lay in between. This CDR3 is 13 amino acids long. DNA of the CDR3: TGTGCCACCAGCAGAGCAGGGGTACGCGAGCAGTACTTC. Translated: CATSRAGVREQYF.